This TCR beta chain was profiled in a study of T-cell memory formation after mild COVID-19. Across the study: Largely, the TCR clusters proved donor specific. General study findings and limits: Researchers report contracting CD4+ clones mostly in CM and EM, with CD8+ clones in EMRA.

The ends were cut back, 4 bases at V and 3 bases at J, with 21 bases in the middle. The CDR3 loop spans 16 amino acids. CDR1 and CDR2 (germline): SQVTM, ANQGSEA. Constant-segment primers and 5'RACE yielded cDNA libraries for TCR alpha and TCR beta, each carrying sample barcodes and UMIs. Each CDR3 protein gets one entry after TCRdb re-called the 5' RACE reads with MiXCR. This repertoire shows about 500,000 distinct CDR3 sequences, roughly 21% found once; its top ten account for roughly an eighth. In this sample, this clonotype turned up a few times. Its antigen is unidentified. Input material: PBMCs or a T cell subset sorted from them (not recorded which). The origin of this receptor is an adult woman who had mild COVID-19 (a few samples of this study predate the infection). Cell type and time point are not known. The chain has TRBV29-1 and TRBJ1-1; D remains unclear. The CDR3 DNA reads TGCAGCGTTGGAAAGGTGGCGACTGCCGGGTACACTGAAGCTTTCTTT. Its protein is CSVGKVATAGYTEAFF.